A selection of T cell receptor beta chains follows, all from one sample in a study of Ad26.COV2.S vaccination and SARS-CoV-2 variants. Only in-frame clones appear in the TCRdb table, and some are missing; sequencing was by immunoSEQ multiplex PCR. The sample contains hundreds of thousands of clones, less than 90% of which appear only once. Sequenced here: peripheral blood, sampled in a trial of Ad26.COV2.S vaccine versus placebo. Receptors originate from a person aged 18 to 59 who received the Ad26.COV2.S COVID-19 vaccine or a placebo. Both conserved end residues are part of each CDR3. Each record gives: V gene, clone size, J gene, D gene, CDR3 DNA, CDR3 protein. A D gene is named only where the DNA matches it firmly. Clone size appears in some rows only: once, few, many, or a class for an expanded clone.

V: TRBV25-1
size: .
J: TRBJ2-2
D: TRBD2
DNA: TGTGCCAGTAAAAGTGAAGACAGCGGGGGGGTGTACACCGGGGAGCTGTTTTTT
CDR3: CASKSEDSGGVYTGELFF

V: TRBV9
size: .
J: TRBJ2-4
D: .
DNA: TGTGCCAGCAGCGTAGGGGGCGGCAAAAACATTCAGTACTTC
CDR3: CASSVGGGKNIQYF

V: TRBV9
size: .
J: TRBJ2-1
D: .
DNA: TGTGCCAGCAGCGTAGGAGGGATAAGCAATGAGCAGTTCTTC
CDR3: CASSVGGISNEQFF

V: TRBV28
size: .
J: TRBJ2-5
D: .
DNA: TGTGCCAGCAGTTTTTTAAGGGGACGGGGAGAGACCCAGTACTTC
CDR3: CASSFLRGRGETQYF

V: TRBV19
size: .
J: TRBJ2-1
D: TRBD2
DNA: TGTGCCAGTAGTCTAAGGGCCGGGACTACTTACAATGAGCAGTTCTTC
CDR3: CASSLRAGTTYNEQFF

V: TRBV30
size: .
J: TRBJ1-2
D: .
DNA: TGTGCCTGGAGTGTACAGGGCCCTAACTATGGCTACACCTTC
CDR3: CAWSVQGPNYGYTF

V: TRBV2
size: .
J: TRBJ2-7
D: .
DNA: TGTGCCAGCAGGGAGACCTCCACTACGGTCGAGCAGTACTTC
CDR3: CASRETSTTVEQYF

V: TRBV29-1
size: .
J: TRBJ1-1
D: .
DNA: TGCAGCGTTGACCTAGGGGCGGACACTGAAGCTTTCTTT
CDR3: CSVDLGADTEAFF

V: TRBV2
size: .
J: TRBJ1-2
D: TRBD1
DNA: TGTGCCAGCAGTGAAGAACCGATGACAGGGGGCTATGGCTACACCTTC
CDR3: CASSEEPMTGGYGYTF

V: TRBV2
size: .
J: TRBJ1-2
D: TRBD1
DNA: TGTGCCAGCAACGACAGGGATGGATATGGCTACACCTTC
CDR3: CASNDRDGYGYTF

V: TRBV5-6
size: .
J: TRBJ2-7
D: .
DNA: TGTGCCAGCAGCTTGGCGGGCCTCGGCAGCTCCTACGAGCAGTACTTC
CDR3: CASSLAGLGSSYEQYF

V: TRBV6-2/TRBV6-3
size: .
J: TRBJ2-7
D: TRBD2
DNA: TGTGCCAGCAGTTACCCCCCCTCTAGCGGGGGGGCCTACGAGCAGTACTTC
CDR3: CASSYPPSSGGAYEQYF

V: TRBV6-1
size: once
J: TRBJ2-2
D: TRBD1
DNA: TGTGCCAGCAGTGAAGTTCGACAGGGGCGCGACACCGGGGAGCTGTTTTTT
CDR3: CASSEVRQGRDTGELFF

V: TRBV27
size: .
J: TRBJ1-2
D: TRBD1
DNA: TGTGCCAGCAGTACCTCCCGGACAGGGGGCCTAGGAGGCTACACCTTC
CDR3: CASSTSRTGGLGGYTF

V: TRBV27
size: .
J: TRBJ2-3
D: TRBD1
DNA: TGTGCCAGCATGATCCGGGACAGGGGAACAGATACGCAGTATTTT
CDR3: CASMIRDRGTDTQYF

V: TRBV28
size: .
J: TRBJ2-2
D: TRBD1
DNA: TGTGCCAGCAGTTCACGGGACAGGGGGTTCACCGGGGAGCTGTTTTTT
CDR3: CASSSRDRGFTGELFF

V: TRBV4-1
size: .
J: TRBJ1-2
D: .
DNA: TGCGCCAGCAGCCAATTGGGGATCGATGGCTACACCTTC
CDR3: CASSQLGIDGYTF

V: TRBV11-2
size: .
J: TRBJ2-5
D: .
DNA: TGTGCCAGCAGCTTCCTAACAGCGGGCCAAGAGACCCAGTACTTC
CDR3: CASSFLTAGQETQYF

V: TRBV3-1/TRBV3-2
size: once
J: TRBJ1-5
D: TRBD1
DNA: TGTGCCAGCAGCCATTTACAGGGGAATCAGCCCCAGCATTTT
CDR3: CASSHLQGNQPQHF

V: TRBV6-5
size: .
J: TRBJ1-1
D: .
DNA: TGTGCCAGCAGCCAAAGGCCGCGTATGTCTACTGAAGCTTTCTTT
CDR3: CASSQRPRMSTEAFF

V: TRBV9
size: .
J: TRBJ2-5
D: .
DNA: TGTGCCAGCAGCGTAGATACGGGGTTTACGGAGACCCAGTACTTC
CDR3: CASSVDTGFTETQYF

V: TRBV7-9
size: .
J: TRBJ1-4
D: .
DNA: TGTGCCAGCAGTTCGGTAGGGCCCCAATATGAAAAACTGTTTTTT
CDR3: CASSSVGPQYEKLFF

V: TRBV11-3
size: .
J: TRBJ2-7
D: .
DNA: TGTGCCAGCAGCCTTACGGGTATTAGGGAGCAGTACTTC
CDR3: CASSLTGIREQYF

V: TRBV6-4
size: .
J: TRBJ2-5
D: TRBD2
DNA: TGTGCCAGCAGTTCTCTAGCGGGAGGATTAGAGACCCAGTACTTC
CDR3: CASSSLAGGLETQYF

V: TRBV6-6
size: .
J: TRBJ2-2
D: .
DNA: TGTGCCAGCAGGGGTAGCGGCACCGGGGAGCTGTTTTTT
CDR3: CASRGSGTGELFF

V: TRBV7-3
size: .
J: TRBJ1-2
D: .
DNA: TGTGCCAGCAGCCCAGGGAAAGCTAACTATGGCTACACCTTC
CDR3: CASSPGKANYGYTF

V: TRBV11-1
size: .
J: TRBJ2-7
D: .
DNA: TGTGCCAGCAGCAAGGTCGGGACCAGTTCCTACGAGCAGTACTTC
CDR3: CASSKVGTSSYEQYF

V: TRBV4-1
size: few
J: TRBJ2-6
D: .
DNA: TGCGCCAGCAGCCTCATAAGTAACCTCGGGGGGCGGTCTGGGGCCAACGTCCTGACTTTC
CDR3: CASSLISNLGGRSGANVLTF

V: TRBV4-2
size: .
J: TRBJ2-5
D: .
DNA: TGTGCCAGCACCCAAGGGTGGGGCCAGGCAGAAGAGACCCAGTACTTC
CDR3: CASTQGWGQAEETQYF

V: TRBV16
size: .
J: TRBJ1-2
D: .
DNA: TGTGCCAGCAGCCAGCGCTACACAGGGTTTGGCTACACCTTC
CDR3: CASSQRYTGFGYTF

V: TRBV7-6
size: once
J: TRBJ2-7
D: .
DNA: TGTGCCAGCTCACGCGCGGGGAGCTCCTACGAGCAGTACTTC
CDR3: CASSRAGSSYEQYF